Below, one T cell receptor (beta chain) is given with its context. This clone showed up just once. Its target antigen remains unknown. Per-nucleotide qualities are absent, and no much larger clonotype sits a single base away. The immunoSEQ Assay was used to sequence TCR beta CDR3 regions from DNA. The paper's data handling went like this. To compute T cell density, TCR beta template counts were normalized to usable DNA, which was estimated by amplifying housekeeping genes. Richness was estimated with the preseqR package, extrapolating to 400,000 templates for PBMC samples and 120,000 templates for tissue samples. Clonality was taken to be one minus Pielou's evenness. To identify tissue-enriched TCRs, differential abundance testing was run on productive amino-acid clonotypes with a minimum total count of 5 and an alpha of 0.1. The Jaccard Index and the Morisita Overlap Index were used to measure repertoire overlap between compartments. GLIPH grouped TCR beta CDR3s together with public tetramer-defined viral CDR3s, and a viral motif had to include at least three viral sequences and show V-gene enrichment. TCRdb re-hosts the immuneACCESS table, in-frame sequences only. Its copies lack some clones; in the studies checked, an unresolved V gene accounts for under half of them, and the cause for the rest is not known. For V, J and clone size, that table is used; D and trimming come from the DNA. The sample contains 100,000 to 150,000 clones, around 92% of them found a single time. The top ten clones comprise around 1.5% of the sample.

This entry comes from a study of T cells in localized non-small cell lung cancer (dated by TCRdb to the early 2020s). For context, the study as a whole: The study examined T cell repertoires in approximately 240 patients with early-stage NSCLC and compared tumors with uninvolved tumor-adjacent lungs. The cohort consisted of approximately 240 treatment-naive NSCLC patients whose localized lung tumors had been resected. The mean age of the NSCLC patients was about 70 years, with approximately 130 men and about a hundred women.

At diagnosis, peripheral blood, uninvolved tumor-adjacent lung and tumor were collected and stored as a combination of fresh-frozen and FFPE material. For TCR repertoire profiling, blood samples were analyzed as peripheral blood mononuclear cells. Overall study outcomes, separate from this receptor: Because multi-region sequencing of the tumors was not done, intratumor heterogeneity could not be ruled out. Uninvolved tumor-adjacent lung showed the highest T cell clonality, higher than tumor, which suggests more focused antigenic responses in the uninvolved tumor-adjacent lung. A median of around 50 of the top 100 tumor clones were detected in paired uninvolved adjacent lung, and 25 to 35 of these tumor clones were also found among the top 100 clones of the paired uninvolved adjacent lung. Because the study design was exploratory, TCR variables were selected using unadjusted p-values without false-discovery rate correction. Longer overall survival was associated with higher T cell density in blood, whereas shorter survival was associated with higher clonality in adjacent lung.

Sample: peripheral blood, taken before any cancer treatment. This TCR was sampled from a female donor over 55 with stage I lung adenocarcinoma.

Read as DNA, the sequence is TGTGCCAGCAGTCCCCGGGGAAATACGCAGTATTTT. Its protein is CASSPRGNTQYF. This chain is built from TRBV28 and TRBJ2-3; D gene: possibly TRBD2, on 5 matching bases. CDR1 and CDR2 (MDHEN, SYDVKM) derive from the germline V gene. Cut back by 5 bases and 7 bases, the V and J ends lie 10 bases apart. From cysteine to phenylalanine, the CDR3 is 12 amino acids long. The retained sequence is limited to the CDR3, 36 bases, with the frame set at the first base.